The clone carrying this T cell receptor (beta chain) appeared a few times. Trimming cost V 4 bases and J 5 bases; bases outside gene matches: 15. Germline CDR1 reads SGHRS; CDR2 reads YFSETQ. This CDR3 spans 17 amino acids. This sample stems from a study of T cells in Graves' hyperthyroidism and ophthalmopathy. The CDR3 regions of TCR beta were amplified from RNA transcripts. A set of HTBI primers served as the primers for a first-round RT-PCR of the TCR CDR3. TCRdb redid the calling of the multiplex PCR reads with MiXCR, one entry per CDR3 protein. The sample records 300,000 to 450,000 distinct CDR3 sequences, approximately 18% being singletons.

This TCR derives from a woman between 25 and 40 years old with Graves' hyperthyroidism that later progressed to Graves' ophthalmopathy. V gene TRBV5-1 combines with J gene TRBJ2-1; 7 nucleotides match TRBD1. Sequenced: blood. CDR3: CASSPGYRGIGNNEQFF. CDR3 DNA: TGCGCCAGCAGCCCGGGTTACAGGGGAATAGGGAACAATGAGCAGTTCTTC.